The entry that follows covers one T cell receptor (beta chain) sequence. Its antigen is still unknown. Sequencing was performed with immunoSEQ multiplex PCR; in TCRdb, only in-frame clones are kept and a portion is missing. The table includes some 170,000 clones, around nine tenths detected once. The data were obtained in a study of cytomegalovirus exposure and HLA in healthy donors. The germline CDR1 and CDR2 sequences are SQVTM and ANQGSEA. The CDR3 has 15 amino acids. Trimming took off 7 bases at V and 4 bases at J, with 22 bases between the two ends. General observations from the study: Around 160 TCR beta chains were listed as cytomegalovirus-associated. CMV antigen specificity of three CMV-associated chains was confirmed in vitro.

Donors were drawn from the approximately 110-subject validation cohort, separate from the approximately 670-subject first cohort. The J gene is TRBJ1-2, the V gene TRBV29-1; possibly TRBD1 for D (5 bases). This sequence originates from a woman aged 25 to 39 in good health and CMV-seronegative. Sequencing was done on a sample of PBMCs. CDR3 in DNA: TGCAGCGCCTGGACATCAACTCCGGCTGTCTATGGCTACACCTTC. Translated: CSAWTSTPAVYGYTF.